The present T cell receptor (beta chain) was sequenced within a study of blood T cell repertoires in COVID-19. Germline V gene data show CDR1 as SNHLY and CDR2 as FYNNEI. With 6 bases removed from V and 5 bases from J, the gap between germline ends came to 11 bases. This CDR3 contains 13 residues. How the authors handled the data: From reference gene primer amplification, estimates of nucleated cell counts were derived. Only in-frame clones appear in the TCRdb table, and some are missing; sequencing was by immunoSEQ multiplex PCR. Clonal size and the V and J genes are those of that table, whereas D and trimming came from the DNA. The profile covers some 64,000 clones, with 84% appearing a single time and roughly a sixth taken by the ten largest. Enrollment of patients from Seattle took place during active infection, with longitudinal follow-up.

Sequencing was done on a sample of peripheral blood. V gene TRBV2 combines with J gene TRBJ2-1, with a tentative D call TRBD2 (6 bases). The sequence came from a man aged 60 to 69 with COVID-19, enrolled during active disease. CDR3 protein: CASREGTHNEQFF. CDR3 bases: TGTGCCAGCAGGGAGGGTACACACAATGAGCAGTTCTTC. Drawing the rest from reference TRBV2 and TRBJ2-1, the complete variable domain is EPEVTQTPSHQVTQMGQEVILRCVPISNHLYFYWYRQILGQKVEFLVSFYNNEISEKSEIFDDQFSVERPDGSNFTLKIRSTKLEDSAMYFCASREGTHNEQFFGPGTRLTVL.